This T cell receptor beta chain was captured by sequencing in a study of blood T cell repertoires in COVID-19. Methods used by the authors: Quantification of nucleated cells was approximated via reference gene primer amplification. TCRdb keeps only in-frame clones here, not all; method: immunoSEQ multiplex PCR. V and J calls and clone size are as listed in that table; D and trimming were resolved from the DNA. Of around 400,000 clones in the sample, roughly 90% were seen once. V was trimmed by 2 bases and J by 1 base, leaving 11 bases between them. Germline V gene lookup returns CDR1 PRHDT and CDR2 FYEKMQ (reference sequence). The CDR3 runs to 15 residues.

The sequence derives from a man aged 40-55 years with acute or convalescent COVID-19. This rearrangement joins TRBV13 to TRBJ1-2; a weak D match, TRBD1 (6 bases). Material for sequencing was peripheral blood. The CDR3 DNA sequence: TGTGCCAGCAGCTTACGGACAGCCTATAACTATGGCTACACCTTC. It is translated as CASSLRTAYNYGYTF.